Listed below are T cell receptor beta chains from one sample, sequenced in a study of identifying expanded T cells in peripheral blood. Produced via immunoSEQ multiplex PCR; TCRdb's table is partial and in-frame only. The sample lists about 84,000 clones, 75% to 90% occurring once. The material sequenced was blood. The receptors derive from a person aged 18-69 years in good health. The conserved cysteine and the conserved F or W are not part of the CDR3 here. The order of the fields is CDR3 length, V gene, CDR3 protein.

length: 14
V: TRBV27
CDR3: ASSSTWTVLNTEAF

length: 13
V: TRBV6-5
CDR3: ASSYSRQGNYGYT

length: 13
V: TRBV7-2
CDR3: ASSFAGTGGEKLF

length: 12
V: TRBV5-1
CDR3: ASKNQGYLTEAF

length: 12
V: TRBV27
CDR3: ASSSGFVPSEQY

length: 18
V: TRBV12-5
CDR3: ASGLVQGQGPPGAKNIQY

length: 9
V: TRBV6-4
CDR3: ASRRGREAF

length: 13
V: TRBV9
CDR3: ASSVEGAGANVLT

length: 13
V: TRBV9
CDR3: ASSGGQTSQETQY

length: 14
V: TRBV11-3
CDR3: ASSLGLIYGGDTQY

length: 11
V: TRBV6-4
CDR3: ASSGGDLYGYT

length: 12
V: TRBV2
CDR3: ASSAYRGGETQY

length: 10
V: TRBV2
CDR3: ASRDRGYEQY

length: 11
V: TRBV18
CDR3: ASSPPTVYGYT

length: 13
V: TRBV7-2
CDR3: ASSPRQGQNYGYT

length: 14
V: TRBV11-3
CDR3: ASSLVRTLNTGELF

length: 12
V: TRBV9
CDR3: ASSRTVDYNEQF

length: 13
V: TRBV4-3
CDR3: ASSQDLGPNTEAF

length: 9
V: TRBV7-9
CDR3: ASSSEYEQY

length: 11
V: TRBV7-2
CDR3: ASSLDGYLEQF

length: 13
V: TRBV5-1
CDR3: ASSFWGSSLETQY

length: 13
V: TRBV27
CDR3: ASSFSTLGANEQF

length: 13
V: TRBV6-5
CDR3: ASSDGQGANSPLH

length: 11
V: TRBV6-5
CDR3: ASSYSMSYEQY

length: 12
V: TRBV2
CDR3: ASSEGGTAGELF

length: 15
V: TRBV18
CDR3: ASSPVLWENPGNEQF

length: 11
V: TRBV6-5
CDR3: ASSYWDRGEQY

length: 10
V: TRBV6-5
CDR3: ASSYNLYEQY

length: 13
V: TRBV19
CDR3: ASSIVGGSGNTIY

length: 14
V: TRBV14
CDR3: ASSQVLGLVGDTQY

length: 11
V: TRBV29-1
CDR3: SVLLDRGLPQH

length: 11
V: TRBV15
CDR3: ATSRWGTYEQY

length: 12
V: TRBV30
CDR3: AWITQVQGTEAF

length: 13
V: TRBV6-4
CDR3: ASSHPGRGTDTQY

length: 13
V: TRBV4-3
CDR3: ASSQERGRNYGYT